This TCR beta chain was found in a study of blood T cell repertoires in COVID-19. Study as a whole: The origin of the acute and convalescent COVID-19 samples was the United States, Italy and Spain. Sample material is recorded as cDNA or gDNA derived from T cells, B-cell-depleted T cells, or PBMCs.

Germline CDR1 is MNHEY and CDR2 is SMNVEV (reference sequence). This CDR3 has 17 residues. V was shortened by 0 bases and J by 2 bases, with 14 bases between the two germline ends. A single count supports this clone. Authors' methods: By means of reference gene primer amplification, nucleated cell counts were estimated. The data were produced by immunoSEQ multiplex PCR, yet TCRdb's version contains in-frame clones alone and is incomplete. The D gene and trimming were derived from the DNA, and the V and J assignments and clone size from that table. The sample lists about 140,000 clones, 87% occurring once.

This sequence was found in a woman aged 50 to 60 with acute or convalescent COVID-19. The chain links TRBV27 to TRBJ2-1; tentatively, D is TRBD2 (5 bases). What was sequenced was peripheral blood. The chain's CDR3 is CASSLSRDLGPYNEQFF. The CDR3 DNA reads as TGTGCCAGCAGTTTATCGAGGGATTTGGGCCCCTACAATGAGCAGTTCTTC.